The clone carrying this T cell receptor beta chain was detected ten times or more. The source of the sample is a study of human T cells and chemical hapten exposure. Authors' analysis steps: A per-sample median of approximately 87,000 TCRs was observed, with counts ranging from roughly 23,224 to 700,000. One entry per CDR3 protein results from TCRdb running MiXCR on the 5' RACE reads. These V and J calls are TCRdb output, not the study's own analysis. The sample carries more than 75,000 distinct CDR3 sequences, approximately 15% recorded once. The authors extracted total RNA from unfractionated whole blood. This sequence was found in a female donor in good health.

The CDR3 nucleotides are TGTGCCAGCAGTAAGGGCTCGAACACCGGGGAGCTGTTTTTT. Translating gives CASSKGSNTGELFF. The chain recombines TRBV2 with TRBJ2-2; no clear D. Germline assignment: CDR1 SNHLY and CDR2 FYNNEI. V lost 5 bases and J 0 bases, leaving 7 bases between the germline ends. This CDR3 contains 14 residues.